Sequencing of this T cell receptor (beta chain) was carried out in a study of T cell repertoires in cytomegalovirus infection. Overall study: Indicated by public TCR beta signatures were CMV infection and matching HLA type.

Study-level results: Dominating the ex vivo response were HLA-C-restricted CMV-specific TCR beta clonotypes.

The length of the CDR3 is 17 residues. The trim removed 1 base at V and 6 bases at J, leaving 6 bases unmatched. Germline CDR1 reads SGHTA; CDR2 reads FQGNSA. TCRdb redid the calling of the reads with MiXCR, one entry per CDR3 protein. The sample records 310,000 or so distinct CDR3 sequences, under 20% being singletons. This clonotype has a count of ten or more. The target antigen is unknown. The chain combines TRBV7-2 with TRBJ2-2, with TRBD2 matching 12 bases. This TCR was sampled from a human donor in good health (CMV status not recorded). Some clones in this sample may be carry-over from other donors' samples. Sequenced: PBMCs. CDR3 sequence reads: CASSLVLLAGGPGELFF. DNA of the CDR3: TGTGCCAGCAGCTTAGTCTTACTAGCGGGGGGCCCCGGGGAGCTGTTTTTT.